The 16 T cell receptor beta chains in this list originate from one sample, sequenced in a study of cytomegalovirus exposure and HLA in healthy donors. Primers for the PCR totalled 60 Vbeta and 13 Jbeta. Only in-frame clones appear in the TCRdb table, and some are missing; sequencing was by immunoSEQ multiplex PCR. The table shows some 110,000 clones, with roughly 85% occurring only once. Sequenced sample: PBMCs. Receptors originate from a man under 40 in good health and CMV-seropositive.

A note on this clone: Other DNA sequences in this sample translate to the same CDR3. The gene calls are TRBV4-2 and TRBJ1-1; D is unclear. Germline V gives CDR1 LGHNA, CDR2 YNFKEQ. The CDR3 has 14 residues. Trimming cost V 1 base and J 1 base, with 7 bases left between them. Written as DNA, the CDR3 is TGTGCCAGCAGCCAAGTCGCGGGGAACACTGAAGCTTTCTTT. This codes for CASSQVAGNTEAFF.

The chain has TRBV9 and TRBJ2-7; tentative D call: TRBD2 (5 bases). The CDR3 covers 14 residues. Between the trimmed V and J ends, which lost 0 bases and 6 bases, there was a span of 13 bases. The V gene's germline CDR1 is SGDLS and CDR2 YYNGEE. CDR3 in DNA: TGTGCCAGCAGCGTAGGGGGAGCCGCGCTCGAGCAGTACTTC. Its translation: CASSVGGAALEQYF. Drawing the rest from reference TRBV9 and TRBJ2-7, the complete variable domain is DSGVTQTPKHLITATGQRVTLRCSPRSGDLSVYWYQQSLDQGLQFLIQYYNGEERAKGNILERFSAQQFPDLHSELNLSSLELGDSALYFCASSVGGAALEQYFGPGTRLTVT.

V gene TRBV5-1 combines with J gene TRBJ1-1, with 7 bases matching TRBD1. The CDR3 is made up of 18 amino acids. The V gene end was trimmed by 0 bases and the J gene end by 4 bases; junction bases not matched to a gene: 15. Germline-derived CDR1 and CDR2 are SGHRS and YFSETQ. Here the CDR3 DNA reads TGCGCCAGCAGCTTGGTGCCGTCCGGGACAGCTTTTGGCACTGAAGCTTTCTTT. It specifies CASSLVPSGTAFGTEAFF.

The chain links TRBV19 to TRBJ1-5; 9 nucleotides align to TRBD1. J was trimmed by 6 bases and V by 4 bases; bases with no gene match: 13. Germline V gene lookup returns CDR1 LNHDA and CDR2 SQIVND (reference sequence). This CDR3 is built from 17 residues. The CDR3 nucleotides read TGTGCCAGTAGTACTCCCGGGACAGGGTGGATGGGTCAGCCCCAGCATTTT. This translates into CASSTPGTGWMGQPQHF.

This clone was observed a few times. The chain joins TRBV28 to TRBJ1-3, with D uncertain. Trimming shortened V by 6 bases and J by 0 bases, and 9 bases separated the two germline ends. The germline gives CDR1 MDHEN, CDR2 SYDVKM. The CDR3 loop spans 14 amino acids. Here the CDR3 DNA reads TGTGCCAGCAGCTCCAGGAACTCTGGAAACACCATATATTTT. Translation gives CASSSRNSGNTIYF.

The chain employs TRBV6-5 and TRBJ1-2; D unclear. V lost 4 bases to trimming and J lost 6 bases, with 21 bases between them. This CDR3 contains 16 residues. From germline, CDR1 is MNHEY and CDR2 SVGAGI. The CDR3 bases are TGTGCCAGCAGTTCCCGATTGCGCGATTGGGAGGATGGCTACACCTTC. Translation: CASSSRLRDWEDGYTF.

The chain recombines TRBV5-1 with TRBJ1-4; D is possibly TRBD1 (6 bases). The V end lost 1 base, the J end lost 7 bases, and 14 bases lay between the germline ends. The CDR3 has 15 residues. Germline V lookup: CDR1 SGHRS, CDR2 YFSETQ. The CDR3 protein is CASSLLAGDPEKLFF. The CDR3 DNA is TGCGCCAGCAGCTTGCTGGCAGGGGACCCTGAAAAACTGTTTTTT.

The chain couples TRBV15 to TRBJ1-2, with D possibly TRBD1 on 5 matching bases. Germline CDR1 LNHNV, CDR2 YYDKDF (reference sequence). The V and J ends lost 4 bases and 5 bases respectively, with 20 bases between them. This CDR3 has 16 amino acids. In DNA, the CDR3 is TGTGCCACCAGCAAAACTGACGGGAGGGGTGGGTATGGCTACACCTTC. It encodes CATSKTDGRGGYGYTF.

The V gene is TRBV28, the J gene TRBJ1-1; possibly TRBD1 for D (6 bases). Trimming took off 1 base at V and 1 base at J, with 7 bases between the two ends. The CDR3 is 14 residues long. Germline V gene sequence: CDR1 MDHEN, CDR2 SYDVKM. The CDR3: CASSLLGGNTEAFF. CDR3 coding DNA: TGTGCCAGCAGTTTATTAGGGGGGAACACTGAAGCTTTCTTT.

This clone was recorded once. V usage is TRBV19 and J usage is TRBJ1-2; 8 bases map to TRBD1. V shed 9 bases, J shed 4 bases, and the junction held 10 bases outside the gene matches. The CDR3 loop spans 14 amino acids. Germline V CDR1 and CDR2: LNHDA, SQIVND (reference sequence). The CDR3, as DNA: TGTGCCAGCCGTCGGACAGGGATGCCCTATGGCTACACCTTC. It yields the protein CASRRTGMPYGYTF.

The chain uses TRBV30 and TRBJ2-5, with unresolved D. Germline V gene data show CDR1 as GTSNPN and CDR2 as SVGIG (reference sequence). V shed 0 bases and J shed 9 bases, with 11 bases lying between them. CDR3 length: 12 amino acids. The CDR3 here is CAWSVEGVAQYF. CDR3 DNA: TGTGCCTGGAGTGTAGAAGGAGTGGCCCAGTACTTC.

The rearrangement joins TRBV11-2 to TRBJ2-3, with D perhaps TRBD2 (5 bases). Trimming cost V 5 bases and J 10 bases, with 13 bases left between them. Germline V lookup: CDR1 SGHAT, CDR2 FQNNGV. This CDR3 is built from 12 residues. CDR3: CASSGLTRAQYF. CDR3 nucleotide sequence: TGTGCCAGCAGCGGACTCACTAGGGCGCAGTATTTT.

The genes are TRBV11-2 and TRBJ1-4; weak D call: TRBD1 (5 bases). The CDR3 is made up of 17 amino acids. CDR1 is SGHAT, CDR2 FQNNGV, per germline. V gave up 0 bases and J gave up 11 bases, with 22 bases separating them. CDR3 sequence reads: CASSLDFLRGRAGKLFF. The CDR3 DNA reads TGTGCCAGCAGCTTAGATTTTTTGCGGGGCAGGGCGGGGAAACTGTTTTTT.

The chain employs TRBV7-8 and TRBJ1-1, with D hard to call. Germline values: CDR1 SGHVS, CDR2 FQNEAQ. The CDR3 consists of 12 residues. V gave up 2 bases and J gave up 5 bases, with 6 bases separating them. The CDR3 reads CASSLRRTEAFF. CDR3 nucleotide sequence: TGTGCCAGCAGCTTACGGAGAACTGAAGCTTTCTTT.

The chain is built from TRBV10-1 and TRBJ2-2, with TRBD1 identical over 7 bases. With V trimmed by 3 bases and J by 0 bases, 4 bases remained unmatched. The CDR3 sequence is 16 residues long. Germline CDR1 and CDR2: WNHNN and SYGVQD (reference sequence). The CDR3 region has the DNA TGCGCCAGCAGTGATTTCGGGACAGCGAACACCGGGGAGCTGTTTTTT. Translating it yields CASSDFGTANTGELFF.

J is TRBJ2-5 and V is TRBV6-5, with D unresolved. V lost 8 bases and J lost 5, with 9 bases in between. This CDR3 region has 11 residues. CDR1 is MNHEY, CDR2 SVGAGI, per germline. Written as DNA, the CDR3 is TGTGCCAGCCCATCCGCGGAGACCCAGTACTTC. Translating gives CASPSAETQYF.